The 4 T cell receptor beta chains in this list originate from one sample, sequenced in a study of blood T cell repertoires in COVID-19 (dated by TCRdb to about 2020). Libraries were built with the immunoSEQ multiplex PCR assay. The clones in this table, taken by TCRdb from immuneACCESS, are in-frame only. Not every clone is retained; where verified, under half of the shortfall comes from an unresolved V gene, and the cause of the rest is unknown. Recorded for this sample are a few hundred thousand clones; around nine tenths of them occurred a single time. Clones ranked in the top ten supply more than 4% of the sample. The sample comprised PBMCs or T cells enriched from blood (not recorded which). Receptor source: a woman aged 30 to 39 who had been exposed to COVID-19.

V and J are TRBV9 and TRBJ1-3; D gene uncertain. Germline V gives CDR1 SGDLS, CDR2 YYNGEE. This CDR3 spans 15 amino acids. V shed 2 bases and J shed 7 bases, with 16 bases lying between them. The CDR3 here is CASSVSSGTDNTIYF. The DNA of the CDR3 is TGTGCCAGCAGCGTGTCCTCAGGCACAGATAACACCATATATTTT.

The table lists this clone with a few counts. The chain couples TRBV10-1 to TRBJ1-5; D is undetermined. V was trimmed by 3 bases and J by 4 bases, leaving 4 bases between them. This CDR3 region has 12 residues. Per the germline V gene, CDR1 is WNHNN and CDR2 is SYGVQD (reference sequence). CDR3 protein: CASSDSNQPQHF. The CDR3 coding sequence is TGCGCCAGCAGTGATTCAAATCAGCCCCAGCATTTT.

The V gene is TRBV6-1, the J gene TRBJ1-4; 10 bases line up with TRBD1. Trimming removed 6 bases from V and 8 bases from J; junction bases left unmatched: 6. Germline V gene sequence: CDR1 MNHNS, CDR2 SASEGT. The CDR3 has 14 amino acids. The CDR3, as DNA: TGTGCCAGCAGAGCCGGGACAGGGGACGAAAAACTGTTTTTT. Translated: CASRAGTGDEKLFF.

This chain uses TRBV7-2 with TRBJ1-3, with D hard to call. Germline V gene sequence: CDR1 SGHTA, CDR2 FQGNSA. Trimming took off 5 bases at V and 3 bases at J, with 14 bases between the two ends. This CDR3 is built from 15 residues. CDR3 region: CASSPADTHGNTIYF. CDR3 DNA: TGTGCCAGCAGCCCAGCAGACACTCATGGAAACACCATATATTTT.